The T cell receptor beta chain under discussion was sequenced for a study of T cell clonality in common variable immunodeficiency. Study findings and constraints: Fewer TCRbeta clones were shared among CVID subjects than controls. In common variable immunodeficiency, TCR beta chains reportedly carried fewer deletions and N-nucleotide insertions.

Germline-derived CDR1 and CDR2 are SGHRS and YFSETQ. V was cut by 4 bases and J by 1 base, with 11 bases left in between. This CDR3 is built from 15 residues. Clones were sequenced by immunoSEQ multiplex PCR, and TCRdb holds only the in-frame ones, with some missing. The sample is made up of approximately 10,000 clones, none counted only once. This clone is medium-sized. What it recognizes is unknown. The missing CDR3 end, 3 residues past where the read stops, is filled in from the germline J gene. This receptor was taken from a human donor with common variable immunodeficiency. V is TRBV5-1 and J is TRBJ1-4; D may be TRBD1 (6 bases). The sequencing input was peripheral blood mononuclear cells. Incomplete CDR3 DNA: TGCGCCAGCAGCCCCCCGACAGGAACTAATGAAAAA. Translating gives CASSPPTGTNEK. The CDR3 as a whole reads CASSPPTGTNEKLFF.